This TCR beta chain came from a study of T cells after yellow fever vaccination. This clonotype was counted ten times or more. General study findings and limits: Booster samples showed a return of most primary-vaccination clones (approximately 96% CD4, 80% to 90% CD8).

Germline CDR1 SGHRS, CDR2 YFSETQ. CDR3 length: 13 amino acids. Trimming took 4 bases from V and 6 from J, leaving 11 bases between them. From the 5' RACE reads, TCRdb called clonotypes with MiXCR, one entry per CDR3 protein. The sample includes around 25,000 distinct CDR3 sequences, about 3.2% of them seen just once. The rearrangement uses TRBV5-1 and TRBJ2-1; the D call may be TRBD1 or TRBD2 (5 bases each). The receptor was derived from a man younger than 35 who received the YFV17D yellow fever vaccine. This specimen was PBMCs, either bulk or a sorted T-cell subset (CD4+, CD8+, memory, or dextramer-sorted; not recorded which), taken around 45 days after the first yellow fever vaccination. The CDR3 region has the DNA TGCGCCAGCAGCCGGGACGGACGCAATGAGCAGTTCTTC. It specifies CASSRDGRNEQFF.